This T cell receptor (beta chain) was captured by sequencing in a study of neoadjuvant nivolumab and ipilimumab in lung cancer. Sequenced by immunoSEQ multiplex PCR; TCRdb stores in-frame clones only, minus some. The repertoire has 24,000 or so clones, 65% to 85% of them found once; the top ten carry around 5.7%. As regards this clone: Its target is unknown.

Study results and caveats: From pretherapy to surgery, tumor richness and clonality rose with dual therapy.

V was cut by 3 bases and J by 0 bases, with 3 bases left in between. This CDR3 has 13 residues. Germline V gene lookup returns CDR1 LNHDA and CDR2 SQIVND (reference sequence). The chain has TRBV19 and TRBJ1-3; D is undetermined. The sequence was obtained from an adult with non-small cell lung cancer. Sequencing was performed on peripheral blood, taken before neoadjuvant nivolumab, alone or with ipilimumab. The CDR3 loop reads CASSISSGNTIYF. CDR3 DNA: TGTGCCAGTAGTATTAGCTCTGGAAACACCATATATTTT.